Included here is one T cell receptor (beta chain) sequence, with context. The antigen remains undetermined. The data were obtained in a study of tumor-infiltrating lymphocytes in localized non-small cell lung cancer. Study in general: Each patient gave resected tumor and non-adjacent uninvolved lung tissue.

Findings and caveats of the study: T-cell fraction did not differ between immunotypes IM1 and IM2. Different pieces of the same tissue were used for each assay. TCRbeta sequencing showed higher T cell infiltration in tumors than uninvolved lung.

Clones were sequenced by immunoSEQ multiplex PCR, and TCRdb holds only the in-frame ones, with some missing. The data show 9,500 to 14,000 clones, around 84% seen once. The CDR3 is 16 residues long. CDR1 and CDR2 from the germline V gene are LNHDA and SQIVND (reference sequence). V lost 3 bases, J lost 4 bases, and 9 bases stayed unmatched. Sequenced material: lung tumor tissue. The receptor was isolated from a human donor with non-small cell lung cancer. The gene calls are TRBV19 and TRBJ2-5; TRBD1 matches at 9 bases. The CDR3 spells CASSILGQGRRETQYF. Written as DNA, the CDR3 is TGTGCCAGTAGTATCCTGGGACAGGGACGAAGAGAGACCCAGTACTTC.